This T cell receptor (beta chain) was found in a study of cytomegalovirus exposure and HLA in healthy donors. Points from the study as a whole: The study recorded over 150 TCR beta chains that were cytomegalovirus-associated.

Profiling relied on immunoSEQ multiplex PCR, and the TCRdb table lists in-frame clones only, not all of them. Among roughly 240,000 clones listed, around nine tenths were seen once. For this clone: Its antigen remains unidentified.

The CDR3 covers 19 residues. The V gene end was trimmed by 2 bases and the J gene end by 3 bases; junction bases not matched to a gene: 10. Germline CDR1 SGHDT, CDR2 YYEEEE. The V gene is TRBV5-6, the J gene TRBJ2-1, with 14 bases aligning to TRBD2. Material for sequencing was PBMCs. This clonotype was obtained from a man aged 18 to 29 in good health and CMV-seronegative. The CDR3 nucleotides are TGTGCCAGCAGCTTTAAAGGACTAGCGGGAGGTCGGTTCTACAATGAGCAGTTCTTC. This sequence encodes CASSFKGLAGGRFYNEQFF. Filled out from reference TRBV5-6 and TRBJ2-1, the complete variable domain reads DAGVTQSPTHLIKTRGQQVTLRCSPKSGHDTVSWYQQALGQGPQFIFQYYEEEERQRGNFPDRFSGHQFPNYSSELNVNALLLGDSALYLCASSFKGLAGGRFYNEQFFGPGTRLTVL.